Presented here are 16 T cell receptor beta chains from one specimen sequenced in a study of control samples from healthy donors and cancer patients. Using immunoSEQ multiplex PCR, the repertoire was profiled, and TCRdb retains in-frame clones only, with some absent. The sample shows around 150,000 clones, approximately 90% of them seen only once. The sample consisted of blood. These receptors all come from a man aged 25-45 years in good health.

J is TRBJ2-5 and V is TRBV6-1; D might be TRBD2 (5 bases). This CDR3 contains 13 residues. The germline V and J ends were trimmed by 9 bases and 2 bases, with 13 bases remaining between them. CDR1 and CDR2 (germline): MNHNS, SASEGT. CDR3 loop: CASWTPLQETQYF. The DNA of the CDR3 is TGTGCCAGTTGGACTCCTTTACAAGAGACCCAGTACTTC.

The chain recombines TRBV4-3 with TRBJ2-6; possible D gene TRBD1, 5 bases. With 0 bases removed from V and 1 base from J, the gap between germline ends came to 16 bases. Germline V CDR1 and CDR2: LGHNA, YSLEER. The CDR3 extends over 19 amino acids. The CDR3 DNA reads as TGCGCCAGCAGCCAAGAAATATTTCTGACAGCTTCTGGGGCCAACGTCCTGACTTTC. Protein sequence: CASSQEIFLTASGANVLTF.

The rearrangement joins TRBV6-6 to TRBJ1-1, with 8 bases aligning to TRBD1. Trimming took 5 bases from V and 12 from J; bases not matched to a gene: 8. Germline CDR1 is MNHNY and CDR2 is SVGAGI (reference sequence). CDR3 length equals 12 residues. The CDR3 DNA follows: TGTGCCAGCAGTCGATCCGGGACAGGAACTTTCTTT. It encodes CASSRSGTGTFF.

This clone was observed once. The genes are TRBV9 and TRBJ1-2; TRBD1 is a possible D gene (6 bases). Per germline, CDR1 SGDLS and CDR2 YYNGEE. V lost 4 bases, J lost 4 bases, and 11 bases lay in between. CDR3 length: 13 amino acids. The CDR3: CASSPPDSYGYTF. CDR3 coding DNA: TGTGCCAGCAGCCCCCCGGACAGCTATGGCTACACCTTC.

The chain is built from TRBV7-8 and TRBJ1-1, with no clear D. Germline CDR1 is SGHVS and CDR2 is FQNEAQ. This CDR3 contains 14 residues. Trimming cost V 0 bases and J 11 bases, with 16 bases left between them. The CDR3 reads CASSLARWVREAFF. Here the CDR3 DNA reads TGTGCCAGCAGCTTAGCGCGTTGGGTCAGAGAGGCTTTCTTT.

This clone came up once. The chain links TRBV27 to TRBJ2-1; D possibly corresponds to TRBD1 (5 bases). This CDR3 has 15 amino acids. The ends were cut back, 2 bases at V and 2 bases at J, with 10 bases in the middle. Looked up from germline, CDR1 is MNHEY and CDR2 is SMNVEV (reference sequence). The CDR3 DNA reads TGTGCCAGCAGTTTAAGTGTGGGGCCCTACAATGAGCAGTTCTTC. Protein sequence: CASSLSVGPYNEQFF.

This chain connects TRBV3-1 (or the pseudogene TRBV3-2) to TRBJ2-2; 9 bases fit TRBD2. The V gene's germline CDR1 is LGHDT and CDR2 YNNKEL (reference sequence). CDR3 size: 16 residues. Trimming took 1 base from V and 8 from J; bases not matched to a gene: 8. For the CDR3, the DNA is TGTGCCAGCAGCCAAGGCGCTAGCGGGATGTTAGGGGAGCTGTTTTTT. Its protein product is CASSQGASGMLGELFF.

This clone was detected once. The genes are TRBV6-6 and TRBJ2-7; perhaps TRBD1 as D (6 bases). V was trimmed by 4 bases and J by 3 bases, leaving 7 bases between them. The CDR3 consists of 12 residues. Germline-derived CDR1 and CDR2 are MNHNY and SVGAGI (reference sequence). The CDR3 sequence: CASSLGGYEQYF. As DNA, the CDR3 is TGTGCCAGCAGTTTAGGGGGCTACGAGCAGTACTTC.

This rearrangement joins TRBV28 to TRBJ2-7; 9 bases are a match to TRBD1. CDR1 and CDR2 from the germline V gene are MDHEN and SYDVKM. The CDR3 runs to 14 residues. The ends lost 5 bases at V and 3 bases at J; junction bases unmatched: 5. CDR3 DNA: TGTGCCAGCAGTGCCCCGGGACAGGGCTACGAGCAGTACTTC. It yields the protein CASSAPGQGYEQYF. The complete variable domain, with remaining parts taken from reference TRBV28 and TRBJ2-7, reads DVKVTQSSRYLVKRTGEKVFLECVQDMDHENMFWYRQDPGLGLRLIYFSYDVKMKEKGDIPEGYSVSREKKERFSLILESASTNQTSMYLCASSAPGQGYEQYFGPGTRLTVT.

The chain recombines TRBV3-1 (or the pseudogene TRBV3-2) with TRBJ1-5; TRBD1 might be the D (6 bases). This CDR3 is 17 amino acids long. Germline-derived CDR1 and CDR2 are LGHDT and YNNKEL (reference sequence). Trimming removed 3 bases at V and 2 bases at J, with 17 bases between. This CDR3 reads CASSHTTGSLGNQPQHF. The CDR3 region has the DNA TGTGCCAGCAGCCACACTACAGGGTCCTTGGGCAATCAGCCCCAGCATTTT.

The gene calls are TRBV19 and TRBJ2-1; D is perhaps TRBD1 (6 bases). The CDR3 is 13 residues long. The germline CDR1 and CDR2 sequences are LNHDA and SQIVND (reference sequence). V gave up 10 bases and J gave up 6 bases, with 16 bases separating them. The CDR3 loop reads CAIARVGGNEQFF. The CDR3 coding sequence is TGTGCCATAGCCAGGGTAGGGGGCAATGAGCAGTTCTTC. Together with reference TRBV19 and TRBJ2-1, the CDR3 gives the full variable domain: DGGITQSPKYLFRKEGQNVTLSCEQNLNHDAMYWYRQDPGQGLRLIYYSQIVNDFQKGDIAEGYSVSREKKESFPLTVTSAQKNPTAFYLCAIARVGGNEQFFGPGTRLTVL.

This chain links TRBV19 with TRBJ2-2, with D possibly TRBD1 on 6 matching bases. The germline V and J ends were trimmed by 8 bases and 5 bases, with 15 bases remaining between them. The length of the CDR3 is 14 residues. Germline V gives CDR1 LNHDA, CDR2 SQIVND (reference sequence). The CDR3 DNA reads as TGTGCCAGTCATACCAGGGGTGTGACCGGGGAGCTGTTTTTT. The encoded protein is CASHTRGVTGELFF. The full variable domain, its missing parts supplied by reference TRBV19 and TRBJ2-2, is DGGITQSPKYLFRKEGQNVTLSCEQNLNHDAMYWYRQDPGQGLRLIYYSQIVNDFQKGDIAEGYSVSREKKESFPLTVTSAQKNPTAFYLCASHTRGVTGELFFGEGSRLTVL.

CDR3 nucleotide sequence: TGCAGCATAAACTTCGGGACCTCGGAAGAGACCCAGTACTTC. Protein product: CSINFGTSEETQYF. The chain joins TRBV29-1 to TRBJ2-5; D assignment may be TRBD1 or TRBD2 (5 bases each). CDR3 length: 14 amino acids. CDR1 SQVTM and CDR2 ANQGSEA come from the germline V gene. The V and J ends lost 8 bases and 3 bases respectively, with 19 bases between them.

This clone has just a few counts. This rearrangement joins TRBV5-8 to TRBJ2-7; no reliable D call. The ends were cut back, 2 bases at V and 0 bases at J, with 0 bases in the middle. The germline gives CDR1 SGHTS, CDR2 YDEGEE. There are 11 residues in the CDR3. The CDR3 DNA sequence: TGTGCCAGCAGCTTCTCCTACGAGCAGTACTTC. It specifies CASSFSYEQYF.

CDR3 sequence reads: CASSIVKGLSNQPQHF. The DNA of the CDR3 is TGTGCCAGTAGTATAGTGAAGGGTTTGAGCAATCAGCCCCAGCATTTT. The chain uses TRBV19 and TRBJ1-5; no definite D call. The V gene's germline CDR1 is LNHDA and CDR2 SQIVND (reference sequence). The CDR3 is made up of 16 amino acids. The V and J ends lost 1 base and 1 base respectively, with 11 bases between them.

The genes are TRBV19 and TRBJ1-4; D is perhaps TRBD1 (6 bases). The CDR3 contains 15 residues. The germline CDR1 and CDR2 sequences are LNHDA and SQIVND (reference sequence). Trimming shortened V by 10 bases and J by 6 bases, and 21 bases separated the two germline ends. The CDR3 reads CATVSSGTRYEKLFF. The DNA of the CDR3 is TGTGCCACCGTCTCCTCCGGGACACGGTATGAAAAACTGTTTTTT.